This T cell receptor (beta chain) was observed in a study of regulatory T cells in long-lasting Graves disease (dated by TCRdb to the early 2020s). Some background on the complete study: Persistent Graves' disease was defined as persistently positive TSH receptor autoantibodies together with antithyroid drug treatment for over 5 years. This study used TCR sequencing and RNA sequencing of peripheral blood to compare persistent Graves' disease patients against newly diagnosed Graves' disease patients. The study was registered as a clinical trial and conducted in China. A total of about 33 samples were covered by TCR sequencing, comprising about 13 persistent and around 20 newly diagnosed Graves' disease patients. Antithyroid drugs had been taken for 8.5 to 13 years on average by persistent Graves' disease patients in the clinical cohort.

General findings and caveats noted by the study authors: Compared with newly diagnosed patients, persistent Graves' disease patients had lower TCR Shannon entropy and fewer highly expanded clones, which suggests clonal expansion. Persistent patients shared more public clonotypes among themselves (under 3,000) than newly diagnosed patients did (over 950). Persistent disease showed preferential use of TRBV28, TRBJ1-2 and TRBJ2-5, whereas newly diagnosed disease favored TRBV20-1 and TRBJ2-1. The small sample size was acknowledged by the authors as a limitation that may reduce accuracy. Because the primary lesion, thyroid tissue, could not be accessed, the study looked at peripheral blood alone. Sequencing and analysis were limited to the TCR beta chain.

CDR1 and CDR2, per the germline V gene, are MDHEN and SYDVKM. The CDR3 runs 15 residues from the cysteine to the phenylalanine. Only the CDR3 part of the read is kept: 45 bases, read in frame from the first base. V and J are trimmed by 7 bases and 3 bases, and the gene matches miss 7 bases of the junction. What the time point label conveys for this sample: persistent/refractory GD, antithyroid drugs over 5 years with positive TRAb. For both TCR sequencing and RNA sequencing, RNA was extracted from PBMCs using TRIzol. The diagnosis of Graves' disease was made according to American Thyroid Association guidelines. Patients were recruited from an endocrinology department in Xi'an, China. Each patient gave about 8.1 milliliters of peripheral blood, collected in an EDTA anticoagulant tube. PBMCs were isolated by Ficoll Paque Plus density gradient separation without further T cell sorting. An Agilent 2100 Bioanalyzer and agarose gel were used to assess RNA quality, and a NanoDrop 2000 was used to measure RNA concentration.

This clonotype was seen many times. Its antigen has not been determined. Base qualities are not provided; no much larger clone lies one nucleotide away. Library prep was done by multiplex PCR. Sequenced on an Illumina HiSeq 4000. To build TCR beta libraries, CDR3 regions were amplified by Arm-PCR using iRepertoire HTBI primers. Before sequencing, the PCR products underwent gel purification. As for the authors' bioinformatics: Gene usage analysis of CDR3 amino acid clonotypes relied on the 62 TRBV and 14 TRBJ segments identified across samples. COPE and FqMerger were used to merge filtered high-quality paired reads into contigs. BLAST was used to align contigs to the IMGT TRBV, TRBD and TRBJ reference genes, and CDR3 was defined following IMGT. Clonotypes above 0.1% frequency were classified as highly expanded clones. Repertoire diversity was measured by Shannon entropy, and V-J evenness by the Gini coefficient. Public clonotypes were defined as clonotypes shared by more than one individual. TCRdb handled the public reads itself, with Q25 trimming in fastp and clone calling in MiXCR, and kept productive beta chains. Rows are unified per CDR3 protein, each entry keeping the most common DNA and genes. The V and J calls and clone size come from TCRdb's table, not from the authors' own analysis. The sample profile shows 300,000 to 500,000 distinct CDR3 sequences; around 20% of them were found once. The ten largest clones add up to less than 25% of the sample.

The specimen was peripheral blood mononuclear cells (PBMCs), collected when the disease was refractory, from a patient treated with antithyroid drugs. This clonotype originated in a female donor with Graves disease. The chain couples TRBV28 to TRBJ2-2; 8 bases in the middle match TRBD2. The DNA sequence is TGTGCCAGCACCCCCGGGGGGGCTTACACCGGGGAGCTGTTTTTT. This is translated as CASTPGGAYTGELFF.